Listed below are T cell receptor beta chains from one sample, sequenced in a study of blood T cell repertoires in COVID-19. This table comes from immunoSEQ multiplex PCR, and its TCRdb copy is limited to in-frame clones, with some not included. The sample holds 60,000 or so clones, approximately 90% seen once. Material: peripheral blood. The receptors here all came from a woman in her sixties or seventies with active COVID-19. Both conserved end residues are part of each CDR3. The D gene is left open where the match is weak. Some rows mark clone size as missing; the rest say once, few, many or name a class of expanded clone.

D gene,CDR3 length,J gene,V gene,clone size,CDR3 protein,CDR3 DNA
TRBD1,11,TRBJ2-7,TRBV30,NA,CARDRGGEQYF,TGTGCCCGGGACAGGGGAGGCGAGCAGTACTTC
TRBD1,15,TRBJ1-4,TRBV5-8,NA,CASSFGQGVGEKLFF,TGTGCCAGCAGCTTCGGACAGGGGGTGGGTGAAAAACTGTTTTTT
TRBD2,16,TRBJ2-1,TRBV10-1,NA,CASSQASGTAYNEQFF,TGCGCCAGCAGCCAAGCTAGCGGGACGGCATACAATGAGCAGTTCTTC
NA,13,TRBJ2-1,TRBV12-3/TRBV12-4,NA,CASSFEVLNEQFF,TGTGCCAGCAGTTTCGAGGTACTCAATGAGCAGTTCTTC
NA,11,TRBJ1-6,TRBV25-1,NA,CATLQGFRLHF,TGTGCCACCCTCCAGGGGTTTCGGCTCCACTTT
TRBD1,14,TRBJ2-7,TRBV5-4,NA,CASSSGTGAGEQYF,TGTGCCAGCAGTTCCGGGACAGGGGCCGGAGAGCAGTACTTC
NA,16,TRBJ2-4,TRBV30,NA,CAWSPSRVRGKNIQYF,TGTGCCTGGAGTCCCTCCAGGGTCCGTGGCAAAAACATTCAGTACTTC
NA,15,TRBJ2-7,TRBV9,NA,CASSVAGQAGSEQYF,TGTGCCAGCAGCGTAGCTGGGCAGGCTGGGAGTGAGCAGTACTTC
TRBD2,12,TRBJ2-3,TRBV5-6,NA,CASSGRGSAQYF,TGTGCCAGCAGCGGGAGGGGATCCGCGCAGTATTTT
TRBD1,15,TRBJ1-4,TRBV5-1,NA,CASSTQGATNEKLFF,TGCGCCAGCAGCACCCAGGGGGCAACTAATGAAAAACTGTTTTTT
TRBD1,13,TRBJ1-2,TRBV3-1/TRBV3-2,NA,CASSSGQGLGYTF,TGTGCCAGCAGCTCCGGACAGGGGCTTGGCTACACCTTC
NA,11,TRBJ2-3,TRBV11-2,NA,CASSVADTQYF,TGTGCCAGCAGCGTCGCAGATACGCAGTATTTT
NA,17,TRBJ2-7,TRBV28,NA,CASSLCGSPRGVYEQYF,TGTGCCAGCAGTTTATGCGGATCGCCCAGGGGCGTCTACGAGCAGTACTTC
TRBD2,13,TRBJ2-1,TRBV6-5,NA,CASGLAGHNEQFF,TGTGCCTCGGGCCTAGCGGGGCACAATGAGCAGTTCTTC
TRBD1,18,TRBJ1-1,TRBV5-1,NA,CASSLGSRTGGLSAEAFF,TGCGCCAGCAGCTTGGGTTCGAGGACAGGGGGCCTTTCCGCTGAAGCTTTCTTT
NA,16,TRBJ2-7,TRBV5-1,NA,CASSFTGSGNTNEQYF,TGCGCCAGCAGCTTCACAGGGTCAGGCAATACTAACGAGCAGTACTTC
TRBD2,15,TRBJ2-7,TRBV5-1,NA,CASSLVLAGVDEQYF,TGCGCCAGCAGCTTGGTTCTAGCGGGAGTTGACGAGCAGTACTTC
NA,12,TRBJ2-1,TRBV7-3,NA,CASSTSGTEQFF,TGTGCCAGCAGCACCAGCGGGACAGAGCAGTTCTTC
NA,17,TRBJ1-5,TRBV27,NA,CASSPLFQDISNQPQHF,TGTGCCAGCAGTCCCCTCTTCCAGGATATTAGCAATCAGCCCCAGCATTTT
TRBD2,16,TRBJ2-1,TRBV18,NA,CASSPPTSGSSLLAFF,TGTGCCAGCTCACCACCTACTAGCGGGAGCTCCCTTTTAGCGTTCTTC
NA,13,TRBJ2-3,TRBV19,NA,CASSPGGKDTQYF,TGTGCCAGTAGTCCTGGGGGGAAAGATACGCAGTATTTT
TRBD1,17,TRBJ1-4,TRBV7-2,few,CASSLGQGTGGGEKLFF,TGTGCCAGCAGCTTAGGTCAAGGGACAGGGGGCGGTGAAAAACTGTTTTTT